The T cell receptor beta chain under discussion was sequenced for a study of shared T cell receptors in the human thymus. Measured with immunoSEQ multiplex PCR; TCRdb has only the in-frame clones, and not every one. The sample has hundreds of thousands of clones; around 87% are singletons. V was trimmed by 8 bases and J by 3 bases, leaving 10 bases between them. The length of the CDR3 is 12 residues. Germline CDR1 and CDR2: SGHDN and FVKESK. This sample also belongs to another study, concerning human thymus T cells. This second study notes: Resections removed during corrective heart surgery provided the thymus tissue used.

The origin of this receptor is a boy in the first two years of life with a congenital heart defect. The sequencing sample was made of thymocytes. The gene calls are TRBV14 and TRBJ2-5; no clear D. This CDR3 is CASSAGEETQYF. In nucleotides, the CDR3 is TGTGCCAGCTCGGCAGGTGAAGAGACCCAGTACTTC.